This TCR beta chain derives from a study of T cell responses to AZD1222 COVID-19 vaccine. Study-wide findings and caveats: An increase in Spike-specific TCR breadth and depth was observed after two AZD1222 doses. It should be noted that donors were predominantly white British and more often female, and clonal diversity was possibly underestimated.

Concerning this clone itself: The antigen remains unidentified.

Repertoires were generated with immunoSEQ multiplex PCR, while TCRdb's copy carries only in-frame clones and drops some. The sample lists more than 75,000 clones, 90% occurring once. The specimen was peripheral blood, collected 28 days after the second AZD1222 dose. The clonotype was recovered from an adult who received the AZD1222 COVID-19 vaccine.

The CDR3 is CASSPPYSYNEQFF. The DNA for the CDR3 is TGTGCCAGCAGCCCCCCCTACTCCTACAATGAGCAGTTCTTC. The chain has TRBV7-8 and TRBJ2-1; D is ambiguous. Trimming shortened V by 5 bases and J by 0 bases, and 8 bases separated the two germline ends. Germline V gives CDR1 SGHVS, CDR2 FQNEAQ. The CDR3 spans 14 residues.